This T cell receptor beta chain is drawn from a study of regulatory T cells in long-lasting Graves disease (dated by TCRdb to about 2021). Regarding the research as a whole: Persistent Graves' disease was defined as persistently positive TSH receptor autoantibodies together with antithyroid drug treatment for over 5 years. Patients with persistent Graves' disease were compared with patients with newly diagnosed Graves' disease using TCR sequencing and RNA sequencing of peripheral blood. A total of 33 samples were covered by TCR sequencing, comprising around 13 persistent and 20 or so newly diagnosed Graves' disease patients. The study took place in China and was registered as a clinical trial. Antithyroid drugs had been taken for about 9.7 years on average by persistent Graves' disease patients in the clinical cohort. Paper-wide results and their limitations: The small sample size was acknowledged by the authors as a limitation that may reduce accuracy. TRBV28, TRBJ1-2 and TRBJ2-5 were preferentially used in persistent disease, while TRBV20-1 and TRBJ2-1 were favored in newly diagnosed disease. Sequencing and analysis were restricted to the TCR beta chain. Compared with newly diagnosed patients, persistent Graves' disease patients had lower TCR Shannon entropy and fewer highly expanded clones, which suggests clonal expansion. Because the primary lesion, thyroid tissue, could not be accessed, the study looked at peripheral blood alone. Persistent patients shared more public clonotypes among themselves (approximately 2,500) than newly diagnosed patients did (nearly 1,000).

The time point label, as the study defines it: persistent/refractory GD, antithyroid drugs over 5 years with positive TRAb. RNA was extracted from PBMCs in TRIzol for both TCR sequencing and RNA sequencing. Graves' disease was diagnosed according to American Thyroid Association guidelines. Patients for the study were recruited at an endocrinology department in Xi'an, China. Each patient gave approximately 9.7 milliliters of peripheral blood, collected in an EDTA anticoagulant tube. Ficoll Paque Plus density gradient separation was used to isolate PBMCs, and no further T cell sorting was performed. An Agilent 2100 Bioanalyzer and agarose gel were used to assess RNA quality, and a NanoDrop 2000 was used to measure RNA concentration. Worth noting for this clonotype: Its antigen is currently not known. No much larger clonotype is one base removed from it; base qualities were not supplied.

The library was generated by multiplex PCR. Sequencing relied on an Illumina HiSeq 4000. iRepertoire HTBI primers and Arm-PCR amplification of CDR3 regions were used to construct TCR beta libraries. Before sequencing, the PCR products underwent gel purification. In the original analysis: Gene usage analysis of CDR3 amino acid clonotypes used the 62 TRBV and fewer than 15 TRBJ segments found across samples. COPE and FqMerger were used to merge the filtered high-quality paired reads into contigs. BLAST was used to align contigs to the IMGT TRBV, TRBD and TRBJ reference genes, and CDR3 was defined following IMGT. Clonotypes above 0.1% frequency were classified as highly expanded clones. Shannon entropy was used to measure repertoire diversity, and the Gini coefficient was used to measure V-J evenness. A clonotype found in more than one individual was treated as public. TCRdb reworked the public reads: Q25 trimming with fastp, MiXCR clone assembly, productive beta chains retained. When rows share a CDR3 protein, they turn into one entry using the most common DNA and genes. These V and J calls rely on TCRdb rather than the paper's analysis. This sample has around 400,000 distinct CDR3 sequences in its table, and about 21% of those were observed once. The ten largest clones take up approximately 15% of the sample.

V loses 4 bases, J loses 6 bases, and the germline ends lie 22 bases apart. From the germline V gene (reference sequence), CDR1 is DFQATT and CDR2 is SNEGSKA. Inclusive of the bounding cysteine and phenylalanine, the CDR3 is 16 residues long. The sequence is cut down to CDR3 DNA, 48 bases in frame from base 1. The receptor was derived from a female donor with Graves disease. This chain is built from TRBV20-1 and TRBJ2-1; D gene: possibly TRBD2, on 6 matching bases. The sample in question was peripheral blood mononuclear cells (PBMCs), obtained when the disease was refractory, from a patient treated with antithyroid drugs. The sequenced DNA is TGCAGTGCTATCTCCATTGGAGGGGATGGGGCCAATGAGCAGTTCTTC. It translates to CSAISIGGDGANEQFF.